This paragraph reports one T cell receptor beta chain. The data stem from a study of blood T cell repertoires in COVID-19. In the study overall: Specimens from acute and convalescent COVID-19 originated in the United States, Italy and Spain. The cDNA or gDNA used as material had been derived from T cells, B-cell-depleted T cells, or PBMCs.

Assay: immunoSEQ multiplex PCR; the TCRdb copy retains only in-frame clones and omits some. The table records 150,000 to 200,000 clones, 65% to 85% of them present only once. The CDR3 has 16 amino acids. Germline lookup yields CDR1 MDHEN and CDR2 SYDVKM. The V and J ends lost 5 bases and 4 bases, in that order; junction bases with no gene match: 13. The sequence came from a man between 60 and 75 years old with active or convalescent COVID-19. Material for sequencing was peripheral blood. This sequence joins TRBV28 and TRBJ1-1; 7 positions agree with TRBD1. The CDR3, as DNA: TGTGCCAGCAGTCCCAACAGGGGCTACTCGGGCACTGAAGCTTTCTTT. Its translation is CASSPNRGYSGTEAFF.